These 2 T cell receptor beta chains share one sample of origin, sequenced in a study of T cells in Graves' hyperthyroidism and ophthalmopathy. It was RNA transcripts that yielded the amplified TCR beta CDR3 regions. Carried out on the TCR CDR3, a first-round RT-PCR used the HTBI primer set. TCRdb re-called the multiplex PCR reads with MiXCR, one entry per CDR3 protein. The sample lists approximately 530,000 distinct CDR3 sequences, 15% to 20% occurring once. Sequenced: blood. All receptors come from a man in his forties or fifties with Graves' ophthalmopathy.

With respect to this clonotype: This may be a read error, as it is one base from a much larger clone. The chain uses TRBV28 and TRBJ2-7; D is perhaps TRBD1 (6 bases). The CDR3 loop spans 15 amino acids. CDR1 MDHEN and CDR2 SYDVKM come from the germline V gene. V was clipped by 8 bases and J by 5 bases, with 22 bases between them. CDR3 protein: CASSPRSGAGDEQYF. CDR3 DNA sequence: TGTGCCAGCTCACCCAGGTCCGGGGCAGGGGACGAGCAGTACTTC.

Ten or more counts support this clonotype. The rearrangement joins TRBV20-1 to TRBJ2-1; D is unclear. The CDR3 is 15 amino acids. The germline gives CDR1 DFQATT, CDR2 SNEGSKA (reference sequence). V lost 4 bases and J lost 0, with 13 bases in between. The CDR3 DNA follows: TGCAGTGCTATGCGGCCGGGTAGCTCCTACAATGAGCAGTTCTTC. Translation gives CSAMRPGSSYNEQFF.